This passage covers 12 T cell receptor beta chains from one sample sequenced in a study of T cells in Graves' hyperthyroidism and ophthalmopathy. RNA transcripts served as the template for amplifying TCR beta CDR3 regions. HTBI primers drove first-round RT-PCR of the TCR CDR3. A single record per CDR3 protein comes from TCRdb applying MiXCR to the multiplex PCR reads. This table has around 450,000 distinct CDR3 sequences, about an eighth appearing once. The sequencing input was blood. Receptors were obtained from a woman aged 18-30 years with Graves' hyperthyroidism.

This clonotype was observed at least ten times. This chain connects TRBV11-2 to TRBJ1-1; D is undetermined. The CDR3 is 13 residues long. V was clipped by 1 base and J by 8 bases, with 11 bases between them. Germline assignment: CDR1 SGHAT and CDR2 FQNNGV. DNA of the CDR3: TGTGCCAGCAGCTTAGCCCTGAGTGTGGAAGCTTTCTTT. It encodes CASSLALSVEAFF.

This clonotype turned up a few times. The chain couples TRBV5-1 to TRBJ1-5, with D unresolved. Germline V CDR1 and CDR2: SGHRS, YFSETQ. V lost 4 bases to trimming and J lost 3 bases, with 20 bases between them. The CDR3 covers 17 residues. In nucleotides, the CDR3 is TGCGCCAGCAGCCGGCTTCCCTCGGGAGGGAACAATCAGCCCCAGCATTTT. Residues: CASSRLPSGGNNQPQHF.

Here the CDR3 DNA reads TGTGCCAGCAGCCAAGACCCCCTTGGCTATTACGAGCAGTACTTC. This translates into CASSQDPLGYYEQYF. The chain has TRBV4-2 and TRBJ2-7; D is ambiguous. Deletions cut 0 bases from V and 4 bases from J, with 13 bases between. This CDR3 comprises 15 residues. Germline V CDR1 and CDR2: LGHNA, YNFKEQ.

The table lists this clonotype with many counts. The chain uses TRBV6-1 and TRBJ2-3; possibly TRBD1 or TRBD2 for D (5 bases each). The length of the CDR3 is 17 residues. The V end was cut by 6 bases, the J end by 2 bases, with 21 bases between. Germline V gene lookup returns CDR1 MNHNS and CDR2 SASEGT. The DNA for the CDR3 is TGTGCCAGCAGACCTATCCTGGGGACGTCTCTCACAGATACGCAGTATTTT. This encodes CASRPILGTSLTDTQYF.

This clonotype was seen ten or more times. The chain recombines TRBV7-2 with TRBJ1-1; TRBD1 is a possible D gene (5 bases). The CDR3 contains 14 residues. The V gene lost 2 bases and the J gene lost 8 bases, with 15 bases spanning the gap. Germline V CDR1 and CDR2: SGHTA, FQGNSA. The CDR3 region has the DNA TGTGCCAGCAGCTTACTCCTGAAAAACAGGGAAGCTTTCTTT. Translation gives CASSLLLKNREAFF.

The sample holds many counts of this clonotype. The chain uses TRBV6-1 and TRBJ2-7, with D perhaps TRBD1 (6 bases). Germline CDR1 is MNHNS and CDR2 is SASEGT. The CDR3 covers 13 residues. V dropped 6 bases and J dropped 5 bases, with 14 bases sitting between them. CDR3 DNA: TGTGCCAGCAGCCAAATACAGGGTGACGAGCAGTACTTC. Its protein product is CASSQIQGDEQYF.

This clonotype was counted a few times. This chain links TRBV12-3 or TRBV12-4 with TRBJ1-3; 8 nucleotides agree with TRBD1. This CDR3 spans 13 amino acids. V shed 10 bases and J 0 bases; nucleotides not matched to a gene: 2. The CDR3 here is CAIDRGSGNTIYF. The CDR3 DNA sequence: TGTGCCATCGACAGGGGCTCTGGAAACACCATATATTTT.

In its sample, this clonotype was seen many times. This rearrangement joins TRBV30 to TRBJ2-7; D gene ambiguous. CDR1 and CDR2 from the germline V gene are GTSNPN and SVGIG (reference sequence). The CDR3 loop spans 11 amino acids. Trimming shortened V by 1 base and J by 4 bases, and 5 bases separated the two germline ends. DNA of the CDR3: TGTGCCTGGAGTGACTCGTACGAGCAGTACTTC. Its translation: CAWSDSYEQYF.

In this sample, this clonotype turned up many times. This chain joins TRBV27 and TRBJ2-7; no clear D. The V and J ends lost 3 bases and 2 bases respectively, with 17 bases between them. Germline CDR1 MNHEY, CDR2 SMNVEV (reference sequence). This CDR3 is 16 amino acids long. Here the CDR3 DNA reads TGTGCCAGCAGTTTGGTGATTGTGGCCCCAACCTACGAGCAGTACTTC. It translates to CASSLVIVAPTYEQYF.

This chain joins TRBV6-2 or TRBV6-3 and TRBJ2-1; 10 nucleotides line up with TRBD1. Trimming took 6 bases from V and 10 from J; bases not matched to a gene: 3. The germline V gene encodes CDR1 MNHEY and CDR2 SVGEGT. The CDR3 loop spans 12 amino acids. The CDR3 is CASRGQGFEQFF. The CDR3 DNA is TGTGCCAGCAGGGGACAGGGGTTCGAGCAGTTCTTC.

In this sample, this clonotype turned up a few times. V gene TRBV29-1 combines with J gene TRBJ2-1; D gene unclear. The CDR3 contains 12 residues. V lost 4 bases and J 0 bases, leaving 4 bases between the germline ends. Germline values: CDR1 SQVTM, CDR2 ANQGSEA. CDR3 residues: CSVGNSYNEQFF. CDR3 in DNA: TGCAGCGTTGGCAACTCCTACAATGAGCAGTTCTTC.

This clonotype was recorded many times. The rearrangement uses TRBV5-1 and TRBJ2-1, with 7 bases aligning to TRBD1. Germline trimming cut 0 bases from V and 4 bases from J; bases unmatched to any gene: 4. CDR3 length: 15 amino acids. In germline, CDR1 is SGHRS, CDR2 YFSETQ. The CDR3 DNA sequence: TGCGCCAGCAGCTTGGCCGGGACAGAATACAATGAGCAGTTCTTC. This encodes CASSLAGTEYNEQFF.